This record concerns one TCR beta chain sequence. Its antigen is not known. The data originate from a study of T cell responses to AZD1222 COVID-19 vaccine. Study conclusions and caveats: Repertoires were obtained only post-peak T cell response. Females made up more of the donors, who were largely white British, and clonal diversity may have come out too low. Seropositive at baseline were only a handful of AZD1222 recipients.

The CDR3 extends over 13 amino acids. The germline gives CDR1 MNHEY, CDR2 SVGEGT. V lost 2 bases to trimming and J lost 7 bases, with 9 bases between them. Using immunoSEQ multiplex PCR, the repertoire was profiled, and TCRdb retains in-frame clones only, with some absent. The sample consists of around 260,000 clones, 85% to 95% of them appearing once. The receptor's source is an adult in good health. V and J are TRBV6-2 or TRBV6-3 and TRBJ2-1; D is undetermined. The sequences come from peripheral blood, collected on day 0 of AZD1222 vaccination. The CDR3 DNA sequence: TGTGCCAGCAGTTACGGGCTAGTTAATGAGCAGTTCTTC. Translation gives CASSYGLVNEQFF.